This TCR beta chain originates from a study of long-term antiretroviral therapy in people with HIV. This CDR3 spans 13 amino acids. V was trimmed by 5 bases and J by 6 bases, leaving 17 bases between them. CDR1 and CDR2 (germline): GTSNPN, SVGIG (reference sequence). The authors ran the immunoSEQ assay, v3.0, at survey level. Assay: immunoSEQ multiplex PCR; the TCRdb copy retains only in-frame clones and omits some. The sample has more than 20,000 clones; 85% are singletons. Every sample had 1-10 million cryopreserved PBMC in it before DNA extraction. General study findings and limits: At every time point, clones expanded before ART dominated the repertoire.

Turning to this clone: Its target is not known.

Material: unsorted PBMCs, obtained around 4 years after starting antiretroviral therapy. The V gene is TRBV30, the J gene TRBJ2-7; tentative D call: TRBD1 (5 bases). The sequence was obtained from a man aged 18 to 30 with HIV. The CDR3 DNA follows: TGTGCCTGGGTGCGGTCAGGGAATTGCGAGCAGTACTTC. Translated: CAWVRSGNCEQYF.